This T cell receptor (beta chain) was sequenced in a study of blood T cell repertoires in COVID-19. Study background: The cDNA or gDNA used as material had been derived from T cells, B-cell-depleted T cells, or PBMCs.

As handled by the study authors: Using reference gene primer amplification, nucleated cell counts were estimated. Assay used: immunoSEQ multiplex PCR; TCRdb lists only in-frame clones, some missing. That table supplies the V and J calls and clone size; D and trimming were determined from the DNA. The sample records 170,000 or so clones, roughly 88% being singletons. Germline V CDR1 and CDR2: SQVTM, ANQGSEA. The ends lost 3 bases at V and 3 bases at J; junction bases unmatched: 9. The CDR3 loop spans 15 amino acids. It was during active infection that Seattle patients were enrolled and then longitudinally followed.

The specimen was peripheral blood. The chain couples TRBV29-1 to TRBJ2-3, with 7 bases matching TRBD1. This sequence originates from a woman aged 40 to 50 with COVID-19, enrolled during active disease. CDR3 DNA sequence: TGCAGCGTTGATCAACAGGGGTTACGAACAGATACGCAGTATTTT. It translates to CSVDQQGLRTDTQYF.